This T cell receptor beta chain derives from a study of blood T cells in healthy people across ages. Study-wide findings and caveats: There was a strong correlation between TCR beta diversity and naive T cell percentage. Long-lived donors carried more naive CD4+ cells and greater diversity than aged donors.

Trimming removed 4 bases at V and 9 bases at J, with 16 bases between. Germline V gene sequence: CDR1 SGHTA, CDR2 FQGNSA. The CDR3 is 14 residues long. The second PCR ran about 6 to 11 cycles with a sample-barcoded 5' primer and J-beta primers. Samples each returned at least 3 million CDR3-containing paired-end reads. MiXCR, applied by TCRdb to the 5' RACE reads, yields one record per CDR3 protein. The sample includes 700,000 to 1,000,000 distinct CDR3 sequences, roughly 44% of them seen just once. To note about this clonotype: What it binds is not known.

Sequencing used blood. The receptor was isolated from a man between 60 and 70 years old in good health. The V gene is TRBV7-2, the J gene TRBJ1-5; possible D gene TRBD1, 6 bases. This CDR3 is CASSSGALDWPQHF. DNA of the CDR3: TGTGCCAGCAGCTCGGGGGCCCTCGATTGGCCCCAGCATTTT.